The 29 T cell receptor beta chains given below trace back to one sample, sequenced in a study of T cell responses to AZD1222 COVID-19 vaccine (dated by TCRdb to the early 2020s). What the time point label conveys for this sample: about 28 days (+/-7) after the second vaccine dose. The treatment or condition label corresponds to: meningococcal conjugate vaccine given as trial control. The library came from the immunoSEQ multiplex PCR assay. Held by TCRdb, this immuneACCESS table contains in-frame sequences only and omits some clones. Under half of the omission traces to an unresolved V gene where checked; the cause of the rest is unknown. The sample table lists 90,000 to 150,000 clones, approximately 92% of them with a count of one. The ten biggest clones cover just over 4% of the sample. The sample in question was peripheral blood, obtained 28 days after the second dose of the MenACWY control vaccine. The receptor source for this set is an adult who received the MenACWY meningococcal vaccine as a control.

The chain has TRBV9 and TRBJ2-5, with 7 bases identical to TRBD2. Germline V gene sequence: CDR1 SGDLS, CDR2 YYNGEE. This CDR3 has 15 residues. The V gene end was trimmed by 2 bases and the J gene end by 5 bases; junction bases not matched to a gene: 9. The CDR3 bases are TGTGCCAGCAGCGTCCGAGGTCGAGCGGGGGAGACCCAGTACTTC. This codes for CASSVRGRAGETQYF.

This chain uses TRBV6-2 or TRBV6-3 with TRBJ1-4, with D perhaps TRBD1 (5 bases). CDR1 and CDR2 from the germline V gene are MNHEY and SVGEGT. The V and J ends lost 5 bases and 12 bases respectively, with 16 bases between them. This CDR3 is built from 13 residues. In DNA, the CDR3 is TGTGCCAGCAGTGCCTCGGGGAAGGGGCAACTGTTTTTT. Protein: CASSASGKGQLFF.

This clone was detected once. The chain combines TRBV7-8 with TRBJ1-6, with a tentative D call TRBD1 (5 bases). Trimming stripped 5 bases from V and 10 bases from J, with 15 bases between. Per the germline V gene, CDR1 is SGHVS and CDR2 is FQNEAQ. This CDR3 has 14 residues. CDR3 sequence: CASSQGSGESPLHF. The CDR3 bases are TGTGCCAGCAGCCAGGGTAGCGGAGAATCACCCCTCCACTTT.

The chain joins TRBV19 to TRBJ1-5, with 7 bases identical to TRBD1. The CDR3 is 16 residues long. Germline loops: CDR1 LNHDA, CDR2 SQIVND (reference sequence). Trimming removed 3 bases from V and 5 bases from J; junction bases left unmatched: 10. This CDR3 is CASSILGQGVDQPQHF. The CDR3 nucleotides read TGTGCCAGTAGTATTCTAGGTCAGGGGGTCGATCAGCCCCAGCATTTT.

CDR3 protein: CASSEGLDYNEQFF. The CDR3 DNA is TGTGCCAGCAGTGAAGGGCTTGATTACAATGAGCAGTTCTTC. The J gene is TRBJ2-1, the V gene TRBV6-1, with D uncertain. Germline V gene sequence: CDR1 MNHNS, CDR2 SASEGT. This CDR3 comprises 14 residues. Trimming took off 1 base at V and 4 bases at J, with 8 bases between the two ends.

The V gene is TRBV11-3, the J gene TRBJ1-1; D is perhaps TRBD1 (6 bases). Trimming took off 4 bases at V and 6 bases at J, with 12 bases between the two ends. Looked up from germline, CDR1 is SGHNT and CDR2 is YENEEA. The CDR3 is made up of 13 amino acids. Here the CDR3 reads CASSSTPGAEAFF. CDR3 bases: TGTGCCAGCAGCTCGACTCCAGGGGCTGAAGCTTTCTTT.

J is TRBJ2-7 and V is TRBV7-6; D might be TRBD1 or TRBD2, each matching 5 bases. The germline CDR1 and CDR2 sequences are SGHVS and FNYEAQ. V was shortened by 5 bases and J by 2 bases, with 13 bases between the two germline ends. The CDR3 loop spans 14 amino acids. In nucleotides, the CDR3 is TGTGCCAGCAGCGGACTCCGAGGGGCCTACGAGCAGTACTTC. Encoded protein: CASSGLRGAYEQYF.

CDR3 nucleotides: TGTGCCAGCAGTCGAATCGACAGGGGGCAGTTGGGCACTGAAGCTTTCTTT. Protein product: CASSRIDRGQLGTEAFF. The rearrangement uses TRBV28 and TRBJ1-1, with 10 nucleotides matching TRBD1. V trimming: 5 bases; J trimming: 4 bases; junction bases outside the gene matches: 13. The CDR3 loop spans 17 amino acids. The germline V gene encodes CDR1 MDHEN and CDR2 SYDVKM.

This chain joins TRBV12-3 or TRBV12-4 and TRBJ2-3; 12 bases align to TRBD2. V lost 5 bases and J lost 10; bases outside the gene matches: 4. The CDR3 contains 13 residues. CDR3 loop: CASSATSGGPQYF. The CDR3 DNA reads as TGTGCCAGCAGTGCGACTAGCGGGGGCCCGCAGTATTTT.

Only one count was recorded for this clone. This chain links TRBV5-5 with TRBJ1-5, with TRBD1 as a possible D gene (5 bases). V was trimmed by 1 base and J by 6 bases, leaving 14 bases between them. The CDR3 totals 15 residues. CDR1 is SGHKS, CDR2 YYEKEE, per germline (reference sequence). The CDR3 is CASSLSQGRAQPQHF. The CDR3 DNA sequence: TGTGCCAGCAGCTTGAGCCAGGGCAGGGCTCAGCCCCAGCATTTT.

The rearrangement links TRBV5-1 to TRBJ2-2; TRBD1 agrees at 9 bases. The V gene end was trimmed by 3 bases and the J gene end by 6 bases; junction bases not matched to a gene: 3. Germline CDR1 reads SGHRS; CDR2 reads YFSETQ. The CDR3 is 14 amino acids. CDR3 region: CASSSGQGAGELFF. The CDR3 nucleotides are TGCGCCAGCAGCTCGGGACAGGGAGCCGGGGAGCTGTTTTTT.

This clone appeared once. The chain joins TRBV14 to TRBJ1-4; TRBD1 agrees at 10 bases. The CDR3 is 15 amino acids. The V segment lost 5 bases and the J segment 6 bases; nucleotides outside the gene matches: 6. Germline V CDR1 and CDR2: SGHDN, FVKESK. CDR3 sequence reads: CASSFRQGAHEKLFF. CDR3 bases: TGTGCCAGCAGCTTTCGACAGGGGGCTCATGAAAAACTGTTTTTT.

The chain employs TRBV30 and TRBJ1-1; TRBD1 agrees at 12 bases. This CDR3 has 16 amino acids. Germline assignment: CDR1 GTSNPN and CDR2 SVGIG (reference sequence). After removal of 3 bases from V and 0 bases from J, the junction contained 5 bases not matched to a gene. CDR3 region: CAWRGQGAGMNTEAFF. DNA for the CDR3: TGTGCCTGGAGGGGACAGGGGGCTGGGATGAACACTGAAGCTTTCTTT. Drawing the rest from reference TRBV30 and TRBJ1-1, the complete variable domain is SQTIHQWPATLVQPVGSPLSLECTVEGTSNPNLYWYRQAAGRGLQLLFYSVGIGQISSEVPQNLSASRPQDRQFILSSKKLLLSDSGFYLCAWRGQGAGMNTEAFFGQGTRLTVV.

This clone was counted between two and nine times. This chain connects TRBV4-3 to TRBJ1-3; D is uncertain. Germline CDR1 LGHNA, CDR2 YSLEER. The CDR3 runs 13 residues. Trimming took off 1 base at V and 4 bases at J, with 5 bases between the two ends. This CDR3 is CASSQVSGNTIYF. DNA of the CDR3: TGCGCCAGCAGCCAAGTATCCGGAAACACCATATATTTT.

This clone was recorded a few times. This chain connects TRBV5-1 to TRBJ2-3, with unresolved D. The germline V gene has CDR1 SGHRS and CDR2 YFSETQ. Trimming took 1 base from V and 6 from J, leaving 12 bases between them. The CDR3 sequence is 14 residues long. Here the CDR3 reads CASSLPGFGDTQYF. DNA for the CDR3: TGCGCCAGCAGCTTGCCCGGTTTCGGGGATACGCAGTATTTT. The variable domain in full, with the rest retrieved from reference TRBV5-1 and TRBJ2-3, is KAGVTQTPRYLIKTRGQQVTLSCSPISGHRSVSWYQQTPGQGLQFLFEYFSETQRNKGNFPGRFSGRQFSNSRSEMNVSTLELGDSALYLCASSLPGFGDTQYFGPGTRLTVL.

The rearrangement links TRBV6-2 or TRBV6-3 to TRBJ2-3; D not resolved. The CDR3 covers 16 residues. The germline CDR1 and CDR2 sequences are MNHEY and SVGEGT. Trimming removed 2 bases from V and 1 base from J, with 13 bases in between. The CDR3, as DNA: TGTGCCAGCAGTTACGGGGTCTTCCCAGGCACAGATACGCAGTATTTT. As protein: CASSYGVFPGTDTQYF.

This clone occurred a few times. V gene TRBV18 combines with J gene TRBJ1-2; D possibly corresponds to TRBD1 (6 bases). The CDR3 has 16 residues. Germline CDR1 KGHSH, CDR2 LQKENI. Deletions cut 6 bases from V and 8 bases from J, with 25 bases between. The CDR3 protein is CASSPAVIQGWEGYTF. In DNA form, the CDR3 reads TGTGCCAGCTCTCCAGCGGTAATACAGGGATGGGAAGGCTACACCTTC.

This chain links TRBV28 with TRBJ2-2; D gene unclear. V shed 2 bases and J shed 7 bases, with 11 bases lying between them. Germline loops: CDR1 MDHEN, CDR2 SYDVKM. This CDR3 is 14 amino acids long. CDR3 protein: CASSLGRLIGELFF. The CDR3 DNA reads TGTGCCAGCAGTTTAGGTCGGCTTATCGGGGAGCTGTTTTTT.

The genes are TRBV12-3 or TRBV12-4 and TRBJ1-5; D is possibly TRBD1 (6 bases). This CDR3 has 13 residues. V was cut by 7 bases and J by 1 base, with 8 bases left in between. The CDR3 nucleotides are TGTGCCAGCAAGGGGGTCAGCAATCAGCCCCAGCATTTT. It translates to CASKGVSNQPQHF.

The rearrangement links TRBV12-3 or TRBV12-4 to TRBJ2-3, with TRBD2 matching 7 bases. This CDR3 comprises 12 residues. V lost 6 bases and J lost 6; bases outside the gene matches: 3. The CDR3 DNA follows: TGTGCCAGCAGCTTGCGGGGGGATACGCAGTATTTT. Translation gives CASSLRGDTQYF.

In this sample, this clone turned up a few times. The V gene is TRBV19, the J gene TRBJ1-2; no definite D call. The germline V gene has CDR1 LNHDA and CDR2 SQIVND (reference sequence). V was pared by 7 bases and J by 4 bases, with 13 bases between. This CDR3 spans 13 amino acids. In DNA, the CDR3 is TGTGCCAGTACTAAGAGCGAGGGCTATGGCTACACCTTC. This encodes CASTKSEGYGYTF.

J is TRBJ1-4 and V is TRBV5-5, with D perhaps matching TRBD1 (5 bases). Germline lookup yields CDR1 SGHKS and CDR2 YYEKEE (reference sequence). This CDR3 contains 15 residues. V was pared by 0 bases and J by 8 bases, with 14 bases between. The DNA for the CDR3 is TGTGCCAGCAGCTTGGGAGGGGAGGTGGGGGAAAAACTGTTTTTT. It translates to CASSLGGEVGEKLFF.

The chain links TRBV19 to TRBJ2-3; D gene unclear. The V end lost 5 bases, the J end lost 2 bases, and 11 bases lay between the germline ends. CDR1 LNHDA and CDR2 SQIVND come from the germline V gene (reference sequence). The CDR3 is made up of 14 amino acids. CDR3 residues: CASSPNAATDTQYF. DNA of the CDR3: TGTGCCAGTAGTCCAAACGCCGCCACAGATACGCAGTATTTT.

Worth noting for this clone: Additional DNA sequences in this sample encode the identical CDR3. V usage is TRBV9 and J usage is TRBJ1-1, with D maybe TRBD1 (6 bases). Germline lookup yields CDR1 SGDLS and CDR2 YYNGEE. Between the trimmed V and J ends, which lost 2 bases and 0 bases, there was a span of 8 bases. CDR3 size: 14 residues. Written as DNA, the CDR3 is TGTGCCAGCAGCGTCGGGGGCATGAACACTGAAGCTTTCTTT. Encoded protein: CASSVGGMNTEAFF.

In its sample, this clone was seen once. The chain couples TRBV28 to TRBJ2-7, with 11 bases identical to TRBD2. The CDR3 runs to 16 residues. Germline V gene sequence: CDR1 MDHEN, CDR2 SYDVKM. Losses at the gene ends were 2 bases for V and 0 bases for J; bases not matched to a gene: 3. In DNA form, the CDR3 reads TGTGCCAGCAGTTTACCCGGGACTAGCGGCTCCTACGAGCAGTACTTC. This codes for CASSLPGTSGSYEQYF.

The chain employs TRBV4-1 and TRBJ1-4; tentatively, D is TRBD1 (5 bases). The germline V and J ends were trimmed by 2 bases and 9 bases, with 19 bases remaining between them. The CDR3 consists of 16 residues. Germline loops: CDR1 MGHRA, CDR2 YSYEKL. DNA of the CDR3: TGCGCCAGCAGCCAATTCCCGGGGGTTAAGGGCCAAAAACTGTTTTTT. It is translated as CASSQFPGVKGQKLFF.

The chain employs TRBV11-2 and TRBJ1-1; a possible D gene is TRBD1 (6 bases). The ends were cut back, 3 bases at V and 3 bases at J, with 11 bases in the middle. Germline CDR1 and CDR2: SGHAT and FQNNGV. CDR3 length equals 14 residues. Here the CDR3 DNA reads TGTGCCAGCAGCTTTTCGGAGGGGGACACTGAAGCTTTCTTT. Translated, it gives CASSFSEGDTEAFF.

This chain links TRBV19 with TRBJ1-1; D not resolved. V was pared by 5 bases and J by 4 bases, with 17 bases between. From germline, CDR1 is LNHDA and CDR2 SQIVND (reference sequence). This CDR3 has 15 residues. CDR3 amino acids: CASSPGSPGGTEAFF. The CDR3 DNA reads as TGTGCCAGTAGTCCCGGGTCCCCAGGTGGCACTGAAGCTTTCTTT.

This clone was observed a handful of times. This chain joins TRBV15 and TRBJ1-1; D possibly corresponds to TRBD1 (6 bases). V lost 1 base and J lost 10, with 13 bases in between. The CDR3 covers 13 residues. Per germline, CDR1 LNHNV and CDR2 YYDKDF (reference sequence). The CDR3: CATSRVQQGIAFF. CDR3 in DNA: TGTGCCACCAGCAGAGTTCAACAGGGCATAGCTTTCTTT.